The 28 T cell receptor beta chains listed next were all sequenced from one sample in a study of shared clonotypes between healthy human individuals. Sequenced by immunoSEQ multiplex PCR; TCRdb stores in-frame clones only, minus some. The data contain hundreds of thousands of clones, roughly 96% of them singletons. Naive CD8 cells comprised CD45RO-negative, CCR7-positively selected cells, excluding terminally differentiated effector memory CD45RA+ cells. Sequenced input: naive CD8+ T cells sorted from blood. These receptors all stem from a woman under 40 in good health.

The CDR3 bases are TGTGCCAGCAGCTTATCCCCCCCACACCGGGAAGAGGCAGATACGCAGTATTTT. Translation: CASSLSPPHREEADTQYF. The genes are TRBV11-1 and TRBJ2-3; weak D call: TRBD2 (5 bases). The germline V gene has CDR1 SGHAT and CDR2 FQDESV (reference sequence). The V end lost 2 bases, the J end lost 4 bases, and 22 bases lay between the germline ends. This CDR3 contains 18 residues.

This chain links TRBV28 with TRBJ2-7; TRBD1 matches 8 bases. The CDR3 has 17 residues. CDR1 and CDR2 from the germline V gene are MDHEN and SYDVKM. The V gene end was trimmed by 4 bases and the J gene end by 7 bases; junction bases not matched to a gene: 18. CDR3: CASSSDREQIWNREQYF. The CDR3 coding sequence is TGTGCCAGCAGTTCGGACAGGGAACAAATCTGGAATCGTGAGCAGTACTTC.

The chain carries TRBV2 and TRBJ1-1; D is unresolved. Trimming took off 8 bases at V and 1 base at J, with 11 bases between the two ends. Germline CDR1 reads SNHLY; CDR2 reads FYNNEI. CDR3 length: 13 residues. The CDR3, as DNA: TGTGCCAGCGTCAGGCTGGGGAACACTGAAGCTTTCTTT. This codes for CASVRLGNTEAFF.

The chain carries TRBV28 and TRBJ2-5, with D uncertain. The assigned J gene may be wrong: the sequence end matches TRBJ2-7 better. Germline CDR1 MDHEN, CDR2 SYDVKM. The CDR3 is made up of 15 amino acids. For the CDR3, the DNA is TGTGCCAGCAGTTTATTCTTGGGAATGGTCTACGAGCAGTACTTC. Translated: CASSLFLGMVYEQYF.

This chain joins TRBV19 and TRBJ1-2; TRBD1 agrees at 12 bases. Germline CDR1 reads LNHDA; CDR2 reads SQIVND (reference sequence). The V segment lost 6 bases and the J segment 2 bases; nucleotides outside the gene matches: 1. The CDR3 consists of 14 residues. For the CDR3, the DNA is TGTGCCAGTAGCGGGACAGGGGGCAACTATGGCTACACCTTC. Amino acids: CASSGTGGNYGYTF.

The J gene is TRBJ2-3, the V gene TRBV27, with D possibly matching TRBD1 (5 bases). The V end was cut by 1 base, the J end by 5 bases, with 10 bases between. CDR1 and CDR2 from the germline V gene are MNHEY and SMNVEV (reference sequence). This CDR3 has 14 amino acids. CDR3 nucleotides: TGTGCCAGCAGTTTATGGACAAGTGGAGATACGCAGTATTTT. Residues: CASSLWTSGDTQYF.

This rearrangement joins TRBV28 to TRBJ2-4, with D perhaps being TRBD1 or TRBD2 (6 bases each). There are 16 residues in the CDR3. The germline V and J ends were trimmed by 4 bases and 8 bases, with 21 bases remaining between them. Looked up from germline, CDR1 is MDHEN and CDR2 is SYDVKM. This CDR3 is CASSSPREDSGDIQYF. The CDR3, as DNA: TGTGCCAGCAGTTCCCCCAGGGAGGACTCAGGGGACATTCAGTACTTC.

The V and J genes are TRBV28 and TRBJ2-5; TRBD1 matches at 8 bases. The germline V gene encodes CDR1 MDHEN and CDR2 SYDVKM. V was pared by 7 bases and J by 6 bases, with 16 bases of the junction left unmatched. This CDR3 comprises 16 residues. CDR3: CASKSIWTGRTKTQYF. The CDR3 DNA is TGTGCCAGCAAGTCCATATGGACAGGGCGGACTAAGACCCAGTACTTC.

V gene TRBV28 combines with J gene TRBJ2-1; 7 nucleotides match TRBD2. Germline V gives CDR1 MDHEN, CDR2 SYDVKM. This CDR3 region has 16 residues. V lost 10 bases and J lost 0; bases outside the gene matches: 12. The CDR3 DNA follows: TGTGCCACCGTCCTACTAGCGAAGAGCTCCTACAATGAGCAGTTCTTC. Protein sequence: CATVLLAKSSYNEQFF. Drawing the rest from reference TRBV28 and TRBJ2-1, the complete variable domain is DVKVTQSSRYLVKRTGEKVFLECVQDMDHENMFWYRQDPGLGLRLIYFSYDVKMKEKGDIPEGYSVSREKKERFSLILESASTNQTSMYLCATVLLAKSSYNEQFFGPGTRLTVL.

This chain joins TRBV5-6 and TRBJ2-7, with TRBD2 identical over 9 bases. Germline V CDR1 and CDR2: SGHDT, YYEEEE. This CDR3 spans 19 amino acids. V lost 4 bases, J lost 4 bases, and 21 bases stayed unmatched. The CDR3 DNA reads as TGTGCCAGCAGCCAGACAGGGACTAGCAGCTCGTGGTTTTTGTACGAGCAGTACTTC. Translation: CASSQTGTSSSWFLYEQYF. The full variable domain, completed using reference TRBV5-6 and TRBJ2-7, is DAGVTQSPTHLIKTRGQQVTLRCSPKSGHDTVSWYQQALGQGPQFIFQYYEEEERQRGNFPDRFSGHQFPNYSSELNVNALLLGDSALYLCASSQTGTSSSWFLYEQYFGPGTRLTVT.

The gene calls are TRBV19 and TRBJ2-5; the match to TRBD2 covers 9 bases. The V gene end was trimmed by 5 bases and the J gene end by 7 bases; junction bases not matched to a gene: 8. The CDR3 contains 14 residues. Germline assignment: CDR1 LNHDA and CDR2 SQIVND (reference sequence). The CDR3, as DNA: TGTGCCAGTAGTGTCTTTAGCGGGAGTTGGACCCAGTACTTC. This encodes CASSVFSGSWTQYF.

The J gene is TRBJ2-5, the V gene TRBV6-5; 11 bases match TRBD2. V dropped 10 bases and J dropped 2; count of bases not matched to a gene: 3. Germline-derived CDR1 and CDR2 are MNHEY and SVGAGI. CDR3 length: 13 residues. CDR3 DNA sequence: TGTGCCACCCGGACTAGCGGGCAAGAGACCCAGTACTTC. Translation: CATRTSGQETQYF.

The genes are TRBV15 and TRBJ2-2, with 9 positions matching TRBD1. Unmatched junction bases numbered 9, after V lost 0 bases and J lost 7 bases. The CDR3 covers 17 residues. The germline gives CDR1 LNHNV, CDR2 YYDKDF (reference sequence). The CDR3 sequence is CATSRDHRTGANGELFF. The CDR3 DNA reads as TGTGCCACCAGCAGAGATCATAGGACAGGGGCGAACGGGGAGCTGTTTTTT.

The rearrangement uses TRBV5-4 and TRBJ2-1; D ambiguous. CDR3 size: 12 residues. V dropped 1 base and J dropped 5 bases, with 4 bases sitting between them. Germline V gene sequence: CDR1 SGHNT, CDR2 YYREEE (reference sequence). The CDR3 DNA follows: TGTGCCAGCAGCTTGATGGACAATGAGCAGTTCTTC. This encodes CASSLMDNEQFF.

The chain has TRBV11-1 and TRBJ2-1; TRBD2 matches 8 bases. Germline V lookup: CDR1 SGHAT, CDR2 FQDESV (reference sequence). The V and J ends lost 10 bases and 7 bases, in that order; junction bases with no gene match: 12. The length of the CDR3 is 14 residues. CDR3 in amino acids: CATAAGTGGNEQFF. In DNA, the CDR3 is TGTGCCACAGCGGCAGGGACGGGGGGGAATGAGCAGTTCTTC.

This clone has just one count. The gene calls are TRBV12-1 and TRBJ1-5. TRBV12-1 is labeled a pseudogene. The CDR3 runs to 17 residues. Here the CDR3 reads CASSFRPHRQSFQPQHF. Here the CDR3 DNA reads TGTGCCAGCAGCTTTAGACCACATCGTCAGTCTTTTCAGCCCCAGCATTTT.

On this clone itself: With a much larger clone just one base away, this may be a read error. The CDR3 here is CASSLGSEQYF. The DNA for the CDR3 is TGTGCCAGCAGCTTAGGCTCCGAGCAGTACTTC. V is TRBV13 and J is TRBJ2-7; no definite D call. The CDR3 loop spans 11 amino acids. CDR1 is PRHDT and CDR2 is FYEKMQ in the germline V gene (reference sequence). Deletions cut 0 bases from V and 6 bases from J, with 3 bases between.

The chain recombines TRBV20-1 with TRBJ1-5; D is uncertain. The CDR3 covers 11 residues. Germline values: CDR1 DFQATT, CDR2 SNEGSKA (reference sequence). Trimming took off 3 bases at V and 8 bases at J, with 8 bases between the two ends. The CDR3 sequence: CSASTEEPQHF. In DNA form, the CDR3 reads TGCAGTGCTAGCACAGAGGAGCCCCAGCATTTT.

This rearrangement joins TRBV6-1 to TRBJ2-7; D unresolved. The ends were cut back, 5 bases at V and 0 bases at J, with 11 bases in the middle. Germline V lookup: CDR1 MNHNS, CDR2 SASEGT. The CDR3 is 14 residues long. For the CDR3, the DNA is TGTGCCAGCAGTCCCAGCGCCCGCTCCTACGAGCAGTACTTC. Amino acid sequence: CASSPSARSYEQYF.

The CDR3 region has the DNA TGTGCCAGCAGTTTAGACGCTACTAGCGTGCCCTACGAGCAGTACTTC. It yields the protein CASSLDATSVPYEQYF. The chain links TRBV27 to TRBJ2-7, with 7 bases fitting TRBD2. Losses at the gene ends were 2 bases for V and 2 bases for J; bases not matched to a gene: 9. The CDR3 loop spans 16 amino acids. CDR1 MNHEY and CDR2 SMNVEV come from the germline V gene (reference sequence).

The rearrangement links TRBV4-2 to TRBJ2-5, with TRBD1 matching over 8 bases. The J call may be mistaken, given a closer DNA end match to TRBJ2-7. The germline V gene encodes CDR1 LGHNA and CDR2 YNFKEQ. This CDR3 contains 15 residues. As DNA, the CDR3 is TGTGCCAGCAGCCAAGAAGGAACAGGGGGCTACGAGCAGTACTTC. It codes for CASSQEGTGGYEQYF.

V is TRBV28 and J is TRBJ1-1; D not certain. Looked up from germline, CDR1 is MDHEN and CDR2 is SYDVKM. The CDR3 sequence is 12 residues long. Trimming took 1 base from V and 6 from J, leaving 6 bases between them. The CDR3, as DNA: TGTGCCAGCAGTTTATTTTCGGCTGAAGCTTTCTTT. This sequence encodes CASSLFSAEAFF.

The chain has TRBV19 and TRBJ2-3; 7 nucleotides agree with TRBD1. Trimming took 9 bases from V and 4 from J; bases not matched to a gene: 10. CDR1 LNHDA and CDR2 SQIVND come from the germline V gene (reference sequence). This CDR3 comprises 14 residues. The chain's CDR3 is CASQTGPGPDTQYF. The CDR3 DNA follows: TGTGCCAGCCAGACAGGGCCGGGCCCAGATACGCAGTATTTT.

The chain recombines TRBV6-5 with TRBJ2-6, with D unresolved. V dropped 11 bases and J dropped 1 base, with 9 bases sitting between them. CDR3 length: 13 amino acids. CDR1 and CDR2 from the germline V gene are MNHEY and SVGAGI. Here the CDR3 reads CAVAASGANVLTF. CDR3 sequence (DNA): TGTGCCGTTGCGGCTTCTGGGGCCAACGTCCTGACTTTC.

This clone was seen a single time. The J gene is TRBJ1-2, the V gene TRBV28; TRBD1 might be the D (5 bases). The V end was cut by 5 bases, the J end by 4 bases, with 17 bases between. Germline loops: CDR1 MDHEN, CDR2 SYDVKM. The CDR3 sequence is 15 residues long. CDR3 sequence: CASSLGTGGSYGYTF. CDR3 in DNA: TGTGCCAGCAGTCTAGGGACGGGGGGAAGCTATGGCTACACCTTC.

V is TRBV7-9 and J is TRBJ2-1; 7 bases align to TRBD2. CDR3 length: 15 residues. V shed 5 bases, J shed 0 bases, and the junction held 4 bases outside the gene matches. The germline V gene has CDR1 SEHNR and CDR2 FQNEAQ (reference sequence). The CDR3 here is CASSPREISYNEQFF. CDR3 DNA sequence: TGTGCCAGCAGCCCGCGGGAGATCTCCTACAATGAGCAGTTCTTC.

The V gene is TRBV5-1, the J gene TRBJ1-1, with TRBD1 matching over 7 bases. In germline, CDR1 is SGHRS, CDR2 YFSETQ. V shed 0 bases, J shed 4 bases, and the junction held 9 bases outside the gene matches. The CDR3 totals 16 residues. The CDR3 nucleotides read TGCGCCAGCAGCTTGGGAAGGGGGCTAGAGGGCACTGAAGCTTTCTTT. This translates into CASSLGRGLEGTEAFF. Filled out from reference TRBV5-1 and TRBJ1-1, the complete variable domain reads KAGVTQTPRYLIKTRGQQVTLSCSPISGHRSVSWYQQTPGQGLQFLFEYFSETQRNKGNFPGRFSGRQFSNSRSEMNVSTLELGDSALYLCASSLGRGLEGTEAFFGQGTRLTVV.

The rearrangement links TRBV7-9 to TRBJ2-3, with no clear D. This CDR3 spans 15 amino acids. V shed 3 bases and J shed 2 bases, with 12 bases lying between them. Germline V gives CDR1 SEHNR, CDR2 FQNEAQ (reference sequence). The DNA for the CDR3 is TGTGCCAGCAGCTTTGGCAGAAGAGACACAGATACGCAGTATTTT. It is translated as CASSFGRRDTDTQYF.